This T cell receptor beta chain was sequenced in a study of blood T cell repertoires in COVID-19. Study-level information: PBMCs, B-cell-depleted T cells, or T cells were the source of the cDNA or gDNA that made up the material.

Here immunoSEQ multiplex PCR was the method, and the copy in TCRdb shows in-frame clones only, minus some. The sample holds about 220,000 clones; 70% to 90% are singletons and the top ten take over 2%. CDR1 and CDR2 (germline): MNHEY, SVGEGT. Trimming removed 2 bases from V and 4 bases from J, with 15 bases in between. This CDR3 contains 15 residues. This receptor was taken from a woman between 35 and 50 years old with acute COVID-19. The chain has TRBV6-2 or TRBV6-3 and TRBJ2-7, with D possibly TRBD1 on 6 matching bases. The sequencing input was PBMCs or T cells enriched from blood (not recorded which). The CDR3 DNA sequence: TGTGCCAGCAGTTACGGAGGACAGAAACATTACGAGCAGTACTTC. Its translation: CASSYGGQKHYEQYF.